One T cell receptor beta chain is described in this entry. The data were taken from a study of blood T cell repertoires in COVID-19. Study context: COVID-19 samples from acute and convalescent phases originated in the United States, Italy and Spain.

Per the original data handling: Quantification of nucleated cells was approximated via reference gene primer amplification. Libraries were prepared by immunoSEQ multiplex PCR; TCRdb keeps only in-frame clonotypes and omits some of them. V, J and clone size are taken as reported in that table, and D and trimming were inferred from the DNA itself. The table lists 57,000 or so clones, approximately 84% of them singletons. CDR3 length: 14 amino acids. Trimming pared 1 base from V and 9 bases from J, leaving 13 bases between. The germline V gene encodes CDR1 SGHTA and CDR2 FQGTGA. Sequenced sample: peripheral blood. J is TRBJ2-1 and V is TRBV7-3, with D possibly TRBD1 on 6 matching bases. This sequence was found in an older man with active COVID-19. The CDR3 sequence is CASSLNRDNTEQFF. CDR3 coding DNA: TGTGCCAGCAGCTTAAATAGGGACAATACTGAGCAGTTCTTC.